This T cell receptor (beta chain) was sequenced for a study of blood T cell repertoires in COVID-19. As for the study in general: Researchers got acute and convalescent COVID-19 samples from the United States, Italy and Spain.

Source study methods: Cell counts per sample came from amplifying reference gene primers. Clones were sequenced by immunoSEQ multiplex PCR, and TCRdb holds only the in-frame ones, with some missing. V and J calls and clone size follow that table, whereas D and trimming were derived from the DNA. The sample carries 170,000 or so clones, 80% to 90% recorded once. The CDR3 totals 22 residues. The V end lost 0 bases, the J end lost 1 base, and 27 bases lay between the germline ends. In germline, CDR1 is LGHNA, CDR2 YSLEER. In assigning cohorts, the study relied on participant-reported clinical history. The chain combines TRBV4-3 with TRBJ2-2; perhaps TRBD1 as D (5 bases). This clonotype was sampled from a woman between 18 and 29 years old who had recovered from COVID-19. The sequenced sample was PBMCs or T cells enriched from blood (not recorded which). Written as DNA, the CDR3 is TGCGCCAGCAGCCAAGATTTAACCACCTCCACGACAGCAGCCAAGAACACCGGGGAGCTGTTTTTT. Protein sequence: CASSQDLTTSTTAAKNTGELFF.